Shown below are 15 T cell receptor beta chains from a single sample sequenced in a study of vaccination and CD4 T cells after COVID-19. The treatment: approximately 9-day PBMC culture with coronavirus spike peptide pools or control peptides (ViraFEST assay). Their specific antigens are unknown. Sequenced with the Oncomine TCR Beta short-read assay was DNA taken from cultured CD4+ T cells. TCRdb itself ran the PCR reads through MiXCR, one entry per CDR3 protein. The table has about 17,000 distinct CDR3 sequences, roughly three fifths seen once. Sequencing was performed on CD4+ T cells from blood, cultured in vitro, taken after SARS-CoV-2 vaccination. The source is a human donor who had recovered from COVID-19.

The rearrangement joins TRBV6-2 or TRBV6-3 to TRBJ2-1, with TRBD2 matching 10 bases. The V gene's germline CDR1 is MNHEY and CDR2 SVGEGT. V shed 8 bases and J 15 bases; nucleotides not matched to a gene: 13. CDR3 size: 13 residues. The CDR3 reads CASCGSGGSWPFF. DNA for the CDR3: TGTGCCAGCTGCGGTAGCGGGGGGTCTTGGCCGTTCTTC.

The chain couples TRBV24-1 to TRBJ1-5; the match to TRBD1 covers 8 bases. The CDR3 contains 18 residues. Germline assignment: CDR1 KGHDR and CDR2 SFDVKD. V lost 4 bases and J lost 1; bases outside the gene matches: 11. The CDR3 sequence is CATSESGQGRGSNQPQHF. For the CDR3, the DNA is TGTGCCACCAGTGAGTCCGGACAGGGTAGGGGGAGCAATCAGCCCCAGCATTTT.

The chain has TRBV6-1 and TRBJ1-2; D possibly corresponds to TRBD1 (5 bases). V gave up 5 bases and J gave up 2 bases, with 15 bases separating them. Germline V CDR1 and CDR2: MNHNS, SASEGT. CDR3 length equals 15 residues. The CDR3 bases are TGTGCCAGCAGTAATCAAGGGTCAGGGAACTATGGCTACACCTTC. Its protein product is CASSNQGSGNYGYTF.

There are a few counts of this clonotype. The V and J genes are TRBV20-1 and TRBJ2-4; D is undetermined. The CDR3 sequence is 17 residues long. The germline V gene encodes CDR1 DFQATT and CDR2 SNEGSKA (reference sequence). V lost 0 bases, J lost 3 bases, and 18 bases lay in between. The CDR3 DNA sequence: TGCAGTGCTAGAGATGGTCGTCGACCTCGAGGCAAAAACATTCAGTACTTC. It yields the protein CSARDGRRPRGKNIQYF.

This clonotype was observed a few times. The V gene is TRBV15, the J gene TRBJ1-2, with D maybe TRBD1 (6 bases). There are 16 residues in the CDR3. The V gene's germline CDR1 is LNHNV and CDR2 YYDKDF (reference sequence). Trimming removed 0 bases at V and 6 bases at J, with 17 bases between. CDR3 nucleotide sequence: TGTGCCACCAGCAGAGATCGGGGGGGGCGTAGGGATGGCTACACCTTC. Protein product: CATSRDRGGRRDGYTF.

This clonotype was counted between two and nine times. Here the CDR3 reads CASSRQGVYEQYF. CDR3 bases: TGTGCCAGCAGCCGACAGGGAGTGTACGAGCAGTACTTC. V is TRBV28 and J is TRBJ2-7; 7 bases align to TRBD1. This CDR3 is built from 13 residues. J was trimmed by 4 bases and V by 6 bases; bases with no gene match: 6. From germline, CDR1 is MDHEN and CDR2 SYDVKM. The full variable domain, with the rest looked up from reference TRBV28 and TRBJ2-7, is DVKVTQSSRYLVKRTGEKVFLECVQDMDHENMFWYRQDPGLGLRLIYFSYDVKMKEKGDIPEGYSVSREKKERFSLILESASTNQTSMYLCASSRQGVYEQYFGPGTRLTVT.

The V gene is TRBV5-6, the J gene TRBJ1-6, with TRBD1 as a possible D gene (5 bases). Per germline, CDR1 SGHDT and CDR2 YYEEEE. V lost 0 bases to trimming and J lost 6 bases, with 13 bases between them. This CDR3 region has 16 residues. CDR3 loop: CASSLGGGVGNSPLHF. In nucleotides, the CDR3 is TGTGCCAGCAGCTTGGGGGGCGGCGTTGGTAATTCACCCCTCCACTTT.

This chain joins TRBV6-4 and TRBJ1-2; D remains ambiguous. This CDR3 has 15 residues. Germline V CDR1 and CDR2: MRHNA, SNTAGT. Trimming stripped 3 bases from V and 5 bases from J, with 16 bases between. Here the CDR3 reads CASSETGNGRYGYTF. The CDR3 region has the DNA TGTGCCAGCAGTGAAACGGGGAATGGCCGGTATGGCTACACCTTC.

This chain joins TRBV19 and TRBJ1-3; no clear D. The CDR3 consists of 14 residues. Germline CDR1 is LNHDA and CDR2 is SQIVND (reference sequence). V was clipped by 5 bases and J by 0 bases, with 8 bases between them. Here the CDR3 DNA reads TGTGCCAGTAGTCCGAGGGACTCTGGAAACACCATATATTTT. Its translation is CASSPRDSGNTIYF.

The chain combines TRBV20-1 with TRBJ2-7, with D hard to call. With 4 bases removed from V and 0 bases from J, the gap between germline ends came to 13 bases. Germline V lookup: CDR1 DFQATT, CDR2 SNEGSKA (reference sequence). The CDR3 length is 14 residues. The CDR3 loop is CSANQWASSYEQYF. The CDR3 DNA reads as TGCAGTGCTAATCAATGGGCGAGCTCCTACGAGCAGTACTTC.

The chain links TRBV20-1 to TRBJ1-2; 7 bases agree with TRBD1. Looked up from germline, CDR1 is DFQATT and CDR2 is SNEGSKA (reference sequence). J gave up 9 bases and V 1 base, and 11 bases lay outside the gene matches. The CDR3 has 14 amino acids. The CDR3 coding sequence is TGCAGTGCTAGAGGGGACAAGTCAGGGGGACGCTACACCTTC. Its protein is CSARGDKSGGRYTF.

This chain links TRBV11-2 with TRBJ1-1; D uncertain. CDR3 length: 17 residues. From germline, CDR1 is SGHAT and CDR2 FQNNGV. The V and J ends lost 1 base and 0 bases respectively, with 15 bases between them. This chain's CDR3 is CASSLGLGGRLNTEAFF. CDR3 coding DNA: TGTGCCAGCAGCTTAGGCCTAGGTGGCAGGCTGAACACTGAAGCTTTCTTT. Full variable domain (outside the CDR3, taken from reference TRBV11-2 and TRBJ1-1): EAGVAQSPRYKIIEKRQSVAFWCNPISGHATLYWYQQILGQGPKLLIQFQNNGVVDDSQLPKDRFSAERLKGVDSTLKIQPAKLEDSAVYLCASSLGLGGRLNTEAFFGQGTRLTVV.

The rearrangement joins TRBV20-1 to TRBJ1-6; tentative D call: TRBD1 (5 bases). Germline assignment: CDR1 DFQATT and CDR2 SNEGSKA (reference sequence). The V gene lost 0 bases and the J gene lost 10 bases, with 19 bases spanning the gap. This CDR3 is built from 16 residues. CDR3 sequence: CSARDARGGEYSPLHF. In DNA form, the CDR3 reads TGCAGTGCTAGAGATGCCCGGGGAGGGGAGTACTCACCCCTCCACTTT.

This sequence joins TRBV9 and TRBJ1-2; D call uncertain. Germline V gives CDR1 SGDLS, CDR2 YYNGEE. CDR3 length: 11 residues. Trimming removed 3 bases at V and 7 bases at J, with 7 bases between. Written as DNA, the CDR3 is TGTGCCAGCAGCGCCGGGGTTGGCTACACCTTC. Encoded protein: CASSAGVGYTF.

CDR3 coding DNA: TGCAGTGCTATAATGTCCAGCGCCCGAACTCACAATGAGCAGTTCTTC. This codes for CSAIMSSARTHNEQFF. The chain is built from TRBV20-1 and TRBJ2-1; D is ambiguous. Per germline, CDR1 DFQATT and CDR2 SNEGSKA (reference sequence). Trimming took 4 bases from V and 5 from J, leaving 21 bases between them. The CDR3 totals 16 residues.